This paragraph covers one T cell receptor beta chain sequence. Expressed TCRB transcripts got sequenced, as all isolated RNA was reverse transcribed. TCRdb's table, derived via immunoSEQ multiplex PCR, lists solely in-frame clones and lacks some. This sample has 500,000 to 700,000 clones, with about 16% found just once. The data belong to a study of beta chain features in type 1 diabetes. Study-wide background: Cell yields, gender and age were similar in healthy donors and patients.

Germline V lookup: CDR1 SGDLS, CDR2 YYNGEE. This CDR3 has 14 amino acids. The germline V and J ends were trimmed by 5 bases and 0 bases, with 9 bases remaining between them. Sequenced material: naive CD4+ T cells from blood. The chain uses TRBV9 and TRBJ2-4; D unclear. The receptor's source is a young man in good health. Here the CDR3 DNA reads TGTGCCAGCAGTCCACAGAGAGCCAAAAACATTCAGTACTTC. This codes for CASSPQRAKNIQYF.